This T cell receptor beta chain emerged from a study of shared clonotypes between healthy human individuals. The table came from immunoSEQ multiplex PCR; TCRdb's copy has only in-frame clones and leaves some out. Among hundreds of thousands of clones listed, around 67% were seen once. Deletions cut 0 bases from V and 1 base from J, with 4 bases between. The germline V gene encodes CDR1 SGHRS and CDR2 YFSETQ. This CDR3 has 13 amino acids. Study-wide results and caveats: Non-shared clonotypes had lower generation probabilities than clonotypes shared by all four sorted-subset donors. The sampled material consisted only of blood, and tissue repertoires are likely to differ. Some naive CD4 clonotypes, around 4.7%, turned up in common across a few donors.

This clone has more than one count but fewer than ten. Its specificity is unknown. This receptor was taken from a woman aged 25 to 39 in good health. The gene calls are TRBV5-1 and TRBJ1-2; D is unresolved. Sequencing was performed on memory CD4+ T cells sorted from blood. The subset: CD45RA-negative fraction. This CDR3 is CASSLEGNYGYTF. The CDR3 region has the DNA TGCGCCAGCAGCTTGGAGGGTAACTATGGCTACACCTTC.